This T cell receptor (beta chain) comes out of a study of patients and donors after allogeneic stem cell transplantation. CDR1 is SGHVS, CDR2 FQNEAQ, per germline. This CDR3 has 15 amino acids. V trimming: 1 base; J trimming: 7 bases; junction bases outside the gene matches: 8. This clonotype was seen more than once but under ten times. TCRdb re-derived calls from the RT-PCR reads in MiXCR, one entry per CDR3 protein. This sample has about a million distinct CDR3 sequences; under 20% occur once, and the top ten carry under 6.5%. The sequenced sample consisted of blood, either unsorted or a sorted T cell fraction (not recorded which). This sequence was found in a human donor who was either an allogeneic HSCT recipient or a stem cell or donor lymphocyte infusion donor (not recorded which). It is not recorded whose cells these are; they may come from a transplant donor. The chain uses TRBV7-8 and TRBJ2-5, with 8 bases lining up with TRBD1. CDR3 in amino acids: CASSLGQGTQGTQYF. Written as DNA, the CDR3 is TGTGCCAGCAGCTTAGGACAGGGGACCCAGGGGACCCAGTACTTC.